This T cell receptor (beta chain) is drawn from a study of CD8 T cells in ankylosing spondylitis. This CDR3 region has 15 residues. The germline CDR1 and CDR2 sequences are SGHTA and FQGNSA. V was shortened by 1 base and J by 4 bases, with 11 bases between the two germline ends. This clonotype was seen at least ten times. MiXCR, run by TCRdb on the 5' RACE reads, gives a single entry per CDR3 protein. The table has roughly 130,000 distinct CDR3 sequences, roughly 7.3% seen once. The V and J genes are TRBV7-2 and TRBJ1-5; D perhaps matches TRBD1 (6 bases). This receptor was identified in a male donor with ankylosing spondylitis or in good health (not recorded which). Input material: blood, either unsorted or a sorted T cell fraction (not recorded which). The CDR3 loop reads CASSLVGGGNQPQHF. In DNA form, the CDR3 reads TGTGCCAGCAGCTTAGTTGGGGGCGGGAATCAGCCCCAGCATTTT.